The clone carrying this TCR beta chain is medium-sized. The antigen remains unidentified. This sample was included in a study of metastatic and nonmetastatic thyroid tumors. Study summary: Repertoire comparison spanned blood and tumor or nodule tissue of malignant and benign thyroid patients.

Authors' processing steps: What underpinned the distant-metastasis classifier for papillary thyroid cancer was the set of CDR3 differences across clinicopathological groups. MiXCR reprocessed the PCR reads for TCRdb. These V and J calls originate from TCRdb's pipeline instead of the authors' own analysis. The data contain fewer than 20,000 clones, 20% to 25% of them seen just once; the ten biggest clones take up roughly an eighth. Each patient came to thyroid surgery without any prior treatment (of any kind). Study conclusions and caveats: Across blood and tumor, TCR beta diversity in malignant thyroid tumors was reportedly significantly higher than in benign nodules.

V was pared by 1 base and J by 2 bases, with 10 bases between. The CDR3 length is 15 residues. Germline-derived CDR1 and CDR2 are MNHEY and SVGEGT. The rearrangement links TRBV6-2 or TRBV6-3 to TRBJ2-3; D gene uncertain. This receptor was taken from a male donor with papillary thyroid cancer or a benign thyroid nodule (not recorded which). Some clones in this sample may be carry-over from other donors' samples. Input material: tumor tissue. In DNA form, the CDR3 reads TGTGCCAGCAGTTACTACCAGGCCGACACAGATACGCAGTATTTT. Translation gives CASSYYQADTDTQYF.